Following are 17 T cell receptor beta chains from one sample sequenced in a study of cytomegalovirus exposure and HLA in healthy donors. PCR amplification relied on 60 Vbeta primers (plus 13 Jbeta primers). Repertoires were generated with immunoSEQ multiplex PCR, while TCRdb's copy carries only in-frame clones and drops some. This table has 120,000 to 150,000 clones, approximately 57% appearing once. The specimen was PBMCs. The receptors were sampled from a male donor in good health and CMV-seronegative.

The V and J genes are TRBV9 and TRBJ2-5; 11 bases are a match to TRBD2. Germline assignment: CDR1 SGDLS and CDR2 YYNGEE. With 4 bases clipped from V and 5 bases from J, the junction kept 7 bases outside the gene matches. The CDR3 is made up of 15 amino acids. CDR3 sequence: CASSPIAGGPETQYF. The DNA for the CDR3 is TGTGCCAGCAGCCCCATAGCGGGGGGGCCCGAGACCCAGTACTTC.

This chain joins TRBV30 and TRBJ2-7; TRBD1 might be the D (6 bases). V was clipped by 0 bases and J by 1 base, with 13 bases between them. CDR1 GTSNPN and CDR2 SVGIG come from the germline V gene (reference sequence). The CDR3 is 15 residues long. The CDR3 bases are TGTGCCTGGAGTGTACAGAACAGGGTATCCTACGAGCAGTACTTC. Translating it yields CAWSVQNRVSYEQYF. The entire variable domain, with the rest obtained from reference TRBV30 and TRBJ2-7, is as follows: SQTIHQWPATLVQPVGSPLSLECTVEGTSNPNLYWYRQAAGRGLQLLFYSVGIGQISSEVPQNLSASRPQDRQFILSSKKLLLSDSGFYLCAWSVQNRVSYEQYFGPGTRLTVT.

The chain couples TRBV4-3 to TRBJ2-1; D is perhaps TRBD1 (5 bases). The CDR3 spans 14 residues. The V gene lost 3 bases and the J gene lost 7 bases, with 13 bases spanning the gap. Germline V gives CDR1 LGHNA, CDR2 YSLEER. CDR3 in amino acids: CASSQDTSRNEQFF. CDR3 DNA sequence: TGCGCCAGCAGCCAGGACACGTCCAGGAATGAGCAGTTCTTC.

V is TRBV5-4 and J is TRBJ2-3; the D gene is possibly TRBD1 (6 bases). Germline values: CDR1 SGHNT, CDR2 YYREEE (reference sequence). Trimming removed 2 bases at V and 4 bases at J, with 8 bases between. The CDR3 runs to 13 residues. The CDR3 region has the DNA TGTGCCAGCAGCTTTCAGGGGTCAGATACGCAGTATTTT. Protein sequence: CASSFQGSDTQYF. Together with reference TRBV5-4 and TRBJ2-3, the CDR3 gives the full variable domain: ETGVTQSPTHLIKTRGQQVTLRCSSQSGHNTVSWYQQALGQGPQFIFQYYREEENGRGNFPPRFSGLQFPNYSSELNVNALELDDSALYLCASSFQGSDTQYFGPGTRLTVL.

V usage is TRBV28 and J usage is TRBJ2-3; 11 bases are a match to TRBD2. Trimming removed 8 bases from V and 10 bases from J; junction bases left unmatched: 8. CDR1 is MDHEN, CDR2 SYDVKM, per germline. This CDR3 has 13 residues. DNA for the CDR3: TGTGCCAGCGGAATAGCGGGGGGGGGCTCGCAGTATTTT. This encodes CASGIAGGGSQYF.

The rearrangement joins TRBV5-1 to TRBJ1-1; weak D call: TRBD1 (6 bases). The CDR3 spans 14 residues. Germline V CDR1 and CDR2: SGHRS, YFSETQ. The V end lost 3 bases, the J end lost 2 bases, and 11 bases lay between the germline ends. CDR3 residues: CASSSRQDNTEAFF. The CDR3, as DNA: TGCGCCAGCAGCTCTCGACAGGATAACACTGAAGCTTTCTTT.

The CDR3 DNA sequence: TGTGCCAGCAGTGAGACAGGGTACGAGCAGTACTTC. This sequence encodes CASSETGYEQYF. The V call is TRBV6-5, the J call TRBJ2-7, with 7 positions matching TRBD1. The V gene end was trimmed by 5 bases and the J gene end by 4 bases; junction bases not matched to a gene: 2. The CDR3 spans 12 residues. Per the germline V gene, CDR1 is MNHEY and CDR2 is SVGAGI.

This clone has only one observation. The CDR3 region has the DNA TGTGCCAGCAGCTCCCTAGCGACCGCGACAGGGGACACTGAAGCTTTCTTT. It codes for CASSSLATATGDTEAFF. The chain is built from TRBV13 and TRBJ1-1, with 8 bases aligning to TRBD1. This CDR3 has 17 amino acids. V lost 4 bases to trimming and J lost 3 bases; unmatched junction nucleotides: 13. Germline CDR1 and CDR2: PRHDT and FYEKMQ (reference sequence).

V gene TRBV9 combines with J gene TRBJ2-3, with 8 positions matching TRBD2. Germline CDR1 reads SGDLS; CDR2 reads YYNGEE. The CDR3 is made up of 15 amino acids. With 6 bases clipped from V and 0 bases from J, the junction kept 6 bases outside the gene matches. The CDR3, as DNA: TGTGCCAGCACCCCCGGGACTAGGAGCACAGATACGCAGTATTTT. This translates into CASTPGTRSTDTQYF.

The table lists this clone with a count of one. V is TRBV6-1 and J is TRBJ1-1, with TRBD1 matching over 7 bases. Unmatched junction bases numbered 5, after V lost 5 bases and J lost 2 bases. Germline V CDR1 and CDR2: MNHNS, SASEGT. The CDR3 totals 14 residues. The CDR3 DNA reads TGTGCCAGCAGTTCGACAGGGAAAAACACTGAAGCTTTCTTT. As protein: CASSSTGKNTEAFF.

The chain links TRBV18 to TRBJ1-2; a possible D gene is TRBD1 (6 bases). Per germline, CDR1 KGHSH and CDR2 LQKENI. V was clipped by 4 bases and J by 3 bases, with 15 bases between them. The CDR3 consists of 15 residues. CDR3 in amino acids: CASSLRGAVDYGYTF. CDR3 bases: TGTGCCAGCTCACTACGGGGGGCGGTAGACTATGGCTACACCTTC.

In nucleotides, the CDR3 is TGCGCCAGCAGTCCTGGGACAGGCAGCTCCTACGAGCAGTACTTC. Translation gives CASSPGTGSSYEQYF. V usage is TRBV10-1 and J usage is TRBJ2-7, with 8 bases that match TRBD1. The trim removed 5 bases at V and 0 bases at J, leaving 6 bases unmatched. The CDR3 loop spans 15 amino acids. The germline V gene encodes CDR1 WNHNN and CDR2 SYGVQD (reference sequence).

This CDR3 is CASLETSNTGELFF. The DNA of the CDR3 is TGTGCCAGCTTAGAAACCTCGAACACCGGGGAGCTGTTTTTT. The rearrangement uses TRBV28 and TRBJ2-2; D call uncertain. CDR3 size: 14 residues. Germline V gives CDR1 MDHEN, CDR2 SYDVKM. Trimming removed 8 bases at V and 0 bases at J, with 10 bases between.

The CDR3 sequence: CASSLELAKEFF. CDR3 DNA sequence: TGTGCCAGCAGCTTGGAACTAGCGAAGGAGTTCTTC. The V call is TRBV5-8, the J call TRBJ2-1; 7 bases map to TRBD2. Germline trimming cut 0 bases from V and 14 bases from J; bases unmatched to any gene: 5. Germline V gene data show CDR1 as SGHTS and CDR2 as YDEGEE. The CDR3 extends over 12 amino acids.

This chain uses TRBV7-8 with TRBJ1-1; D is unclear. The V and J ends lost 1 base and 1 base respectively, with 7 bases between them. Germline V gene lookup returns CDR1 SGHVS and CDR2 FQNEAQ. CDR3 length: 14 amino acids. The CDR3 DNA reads TGTGCCAGCAGCTTAGGAGTCACGAACACTGAAGCTTTCTTT. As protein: CASSLGVTNTEAFF.

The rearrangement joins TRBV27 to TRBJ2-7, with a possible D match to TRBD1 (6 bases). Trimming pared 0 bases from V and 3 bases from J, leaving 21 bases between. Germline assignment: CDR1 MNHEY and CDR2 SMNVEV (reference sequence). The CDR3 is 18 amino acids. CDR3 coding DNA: TGTGCCAGCAGTTTATCGATCGGGACATATGTAAGGGGCTACGAGCAGTACTTC. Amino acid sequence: CASSLSIGTYVRGYEQYF.

The CDR3 DNA sequence: TGTGCCAGCAGTGAGGGGCGGGGGGGGTTCCATGAGCAGTTCTTC. Translating gives CASSEGRGGFHEQFF. The V and J genes are TRBV2 and TRBJ2-1; 9 nucleotides line up with TRBD2. The junction had 8 bases not matched to a gene; V was cut back by 3 bases and J by 8 bases. The CDR3 length is 15 residues. Germline lookup yields CDR1 SNHLY and CDR2 FYNNEI.